This entry concerns a single TCR beta chain. The sample belongs to a study of shared clonotypes between healthy human individuals. Clones were sequenced by immunoSEQ multiplex PCR, and TCRdb holds only the in-frame ones, with some missing. The sample has some 690,000 clones, 90% seen once; the top ten hold about a third. V lost 6 bases and J lost 6, with 14 bases in between. The CDR3 contains 14 residues. Germline-derived CDR1 and CDR2 are SNHLY and FYNNEI. The TCR sequence derives from a man aged 18 to 35 in good health. Some clones in this sample may be carry-over from other donors' samples. The sample comprised memory CD8+ T cells from PBMCs. Subset noted: CD45RO+ cells pooled with CCR7-negative TemRA cells. The chain employs TRBV2 and TRBJ1-4; TRBD1 is a possible D gene (5 bases). This CDR3 reads CASRSGARDEKLFF. The CDR3 DNA is TGTGCCAGCAGGAGCGGGGCTAGGGATGAAAAACTGTTTTTT.